Each of the 15 T cell receptor beta chains below was sequenced from the same sample in a study of blood T cell repertoires in COVID-19 (dated by TCRdb to 2018 to 2020). The library was produced with the immunoSEQ multiplex PCR assay. Imported from immuneACCESS, the table was reduced by TCRdb to in-frame sequences with V and J called. These copies leave out some clones; in studies compared against another copy, an unresolved V gene accounts for under half, and the cause of the remainder is not known. The sample table lists around 50,000 clones, approximately 87% of them with a count of one. The top ten constitute roughly 5.2% of the sample. The sequenced material came from peripheral blood. The receptors originated from a human donor in a cohort sampled during active COVID-19.

The rearrangement links TRBV5-3 to TRBJ1-3; 9 nucleotides agree with TRBD1. TRBV5-3 is classed as an ORF, of uncertain function. CDR3 size: 17 residues. Trimming at V came to 5 bases and at J to 2 bases, leaving 11 bases not matched to a gene. The DNA of the CDR3 is TGTGCCAGAAGTACAGGGGGCTGTCAACTTACTGGAAACACCATATATTTT. Translated, it gives CARSTGGCQLTGNTIYF.

The chain has TRBV21-1 and TRBJ1-5. TRBV21-1 is deemed a pseudogene. This CDR3 spans 14 amino acids. CDR3 sequence (DNA): TGTGCCAGCTCATCCGGGGTGTGGTATCAGCCCCAGCATTTT. It codes for CASSSGVWYQPQHF.

The CDR3 DNA sequence: TGTGCCAGCAGCTACGGGGGGCTTAAAAACATTCAGTACTTC. Translated, it gives CASSYGGLKNIQYF. This chain connects TRBV5-6 to TRBJ2-4; D may be TRBD2 (7 bases). Per the germline V gene, CDR1 is SGHDT and CDR2 is YYEEEE. The ends were cut back, 3 bases at V and 4 bases at J, with 11 bases in the middle. This CDR3 has 14 amino acids.

In its sample, this clone ranks as medium-sized. The chain is built from TRBV18 and TRBJ2-7; D ambiguous. The V and J ends lost 0 bases and 3 bases respectively, with 6 bases between them. The V gene's germline CDR1 is KGHSH and CDR2 LQKENI. This CDR3 spans 13 amino acids. The CDR3 reads CASSPPPGYEQYF. The CDR3 bases are TGTGCCAGCTCACCACCGCCGGGCTACGAGCAGTACTTC.

This clone was seen a single time. The CDR3 loop is CASSFGSGNSPLHF. For the CDR3, the DNA is TGTGCCAGCAGCTTTGGTTCAGGAAATTCACCCCTCCACTTT. V gene TRBV5-6 combines with J gene TRBJ1-6; no clear D gene. V was cut by 2 bases and J by 7 bases, with 10 bases left in between. Germline V gene sequence: CDR1 SGHDT, CDR2 YYEEEE. The CDR3 covers 14 residues.

V is TRBV4-3 and J is TRBJ2-1, with 13 bases fitting TRBD2. This CDR3 is 15 amino acids long. With 2 bases clipped from V and 6 bases from J, the junction kept 1 base outside the gene matches. In germline, CDR1 is LGHNA, CDR2 YSLEER. The CDR3 region has the DNA TGCGCCAGCAGCCAAAGACTAGCGGGGGGCAATGAGCAGTTCTTC. As protein: CASSQRLAGGNEQFF.

The V and J genes are TRBV28 and TRBJ1-1; no reliable D call. CDR3 length: 12 residues. V shed 4 bases and J shed 7 bases, with 10 bases lying between them. From germline, CDR1 is MDHEN and CDR2 SYDVKM. The chain's CDR3 is CASSYNSREAFF. The CDR3 coding sequence is TGTGCCAGCAGTTATAATTCTCGTGAAGCTTTCTTT.

This clone was observed a handful of times. This chain uses TRBV24-1 with TRBJ2-2, with a weak D call TRBD1 (5 bases). V was cut by 4 bases and J by 3 bases, with 11 bases left in between. This CDR3 has 15 residues. The germline V gene encodes CDR1 KGHDR and CDR2 SFDVKD. CDR3 bases: TGTGCCACCAGTGACGGTGACAGAGACACCGGGGAGCTGTTTTTT. Its translation is CATSDGDRDTGELFF.

This clone has a single count. The chain recombines TRBV7-2 with TRBJ1-6; D is perhaps TRBD1 (6 bases). CDR3 length equals 13 residues. CDR1 is SGHTA and CDR2 is FQGNSA in the germline V gene. The V end was cut by 6 bases, the J end by 10 bases, with 13 bases between. The DNA for the CDR3 is TGTGCCAGCAGTCGGCAGGGGAACTCACCCCTCCACTTT. As protein: CASSRQGNSPLHF.

The rearrangement uses TRBV7-8 and TRBJ2-1; D perhaps matches TRBD2 (6 bases). Germline assignment: CDR1 SGHVS and CDR2 FQNEAQ. V shed 1 base and J shed 11 bases, with 15 bases lying between them. This CDR3 is 14 amino acids long. The CDR3 protein is CASSLGGDDPKQFF. The CDR3 DNA reads as TGTGCCAGCAGCTTAGGGGGGGACGACCCGAAGCAGTTCTTC.

The V call is TRBV11-2, the J call TRBJ1-2; TRBD1 matches 10 bases. The CDR3 loop spans 16 amino acids. The germline V gene has CDR1 SGHAT and CDR2 FQNNGV. V lost 2 bases and J lost 7; bases outside the gene matches: 10. CDR3 in DNA: TGTGCCAGCAGCTTAAATCGCGGGACAGGGGACGGTGGCTACACCTTC. Translated, it gives CASSLNRGTGDGGYTF.

In its sample, this clone ranks as medium-sized (0.01 to 0.1%). The gene calls are TRBV29-1 and TRBJ1-2, with 7 bases identical to TRBD1. CDR3 size: 13 residues. Germline CDR1 SQVTM, CDR2 ANQGSEA. V gave up 7 bases and J gave up 4 bases; unmatched junction bases: 9. The CDR3 reads CSANGGDSYGYTF. In nucleotides, the CDR3 is TGCAGCGCTAACGGAGGGGACAGCTATGGCTACACCTTC.

The J gene is TRBJ1-2, the V gene TRBV2, with 8 bases identical to TRBD1. The CDR3 spans 14 residues. The V segment lost 5 bases and the J segment 3 bases; nucleotides outside the gene matches: 5. Germline CDR1 and CDR2: SNHLY and FYNNEI. The CDR3 is CASSSGQGDYGYTF. DNA for the CDR3: TGTGCCAGCAGTTCAGGACAGGGCGACTATGGCTACACCTTC. The full variable domain, with the rest looked up from reference TRBV2 and TRBJ1-2, is EPEVTQTPSHQVTQMGQEVILRCVPISNHLYFYWYRQILGQKVEFLVSFYNNEISEKSEIFDDQFSVERPDGSNFTLKIRSTKLEDSAMYFCASSSGQGDYGYTFGSGTRLTVV.

The chain carries TRBV6-4 and TRBJ2-3; weak D call: TRBD2 (7 bases). CDR1 and CDR2 from the germline V gene are MRHNA and SNTAGT. Trimming left V 1 base short and J 4 bases short, with 12 bases between. The CDR3 sequence is 15 residues long. The CDR3 DNA reads as TGTGCCAGCAGTGACTTGGGGGGGCGAGCAGATACGCAGTATTTT. Translating it yields CASSDLGGRADTQYF.

This clone was detected only once. Distinct nucleotide sequences in the sample also encode this CDR3. J is TRBJ2-1 and V is TRBV20-1; 7 bases are shared with TRBD2. Trimming took 3 bases from V and 7 from J; bases not matched to a gene: 9. The CDR3 extends over 14 amino acids. Germline CDR1 reads DFQATT; CDR2 reads SNEGSKA (reference sequence). The CDR3 sequence: CSASRTGGRNEQFF. For the CDR3, the DNA is TGCAGTGCTAGTAGGACGGGGGGACGGAATGAGCAGTTCTTC.